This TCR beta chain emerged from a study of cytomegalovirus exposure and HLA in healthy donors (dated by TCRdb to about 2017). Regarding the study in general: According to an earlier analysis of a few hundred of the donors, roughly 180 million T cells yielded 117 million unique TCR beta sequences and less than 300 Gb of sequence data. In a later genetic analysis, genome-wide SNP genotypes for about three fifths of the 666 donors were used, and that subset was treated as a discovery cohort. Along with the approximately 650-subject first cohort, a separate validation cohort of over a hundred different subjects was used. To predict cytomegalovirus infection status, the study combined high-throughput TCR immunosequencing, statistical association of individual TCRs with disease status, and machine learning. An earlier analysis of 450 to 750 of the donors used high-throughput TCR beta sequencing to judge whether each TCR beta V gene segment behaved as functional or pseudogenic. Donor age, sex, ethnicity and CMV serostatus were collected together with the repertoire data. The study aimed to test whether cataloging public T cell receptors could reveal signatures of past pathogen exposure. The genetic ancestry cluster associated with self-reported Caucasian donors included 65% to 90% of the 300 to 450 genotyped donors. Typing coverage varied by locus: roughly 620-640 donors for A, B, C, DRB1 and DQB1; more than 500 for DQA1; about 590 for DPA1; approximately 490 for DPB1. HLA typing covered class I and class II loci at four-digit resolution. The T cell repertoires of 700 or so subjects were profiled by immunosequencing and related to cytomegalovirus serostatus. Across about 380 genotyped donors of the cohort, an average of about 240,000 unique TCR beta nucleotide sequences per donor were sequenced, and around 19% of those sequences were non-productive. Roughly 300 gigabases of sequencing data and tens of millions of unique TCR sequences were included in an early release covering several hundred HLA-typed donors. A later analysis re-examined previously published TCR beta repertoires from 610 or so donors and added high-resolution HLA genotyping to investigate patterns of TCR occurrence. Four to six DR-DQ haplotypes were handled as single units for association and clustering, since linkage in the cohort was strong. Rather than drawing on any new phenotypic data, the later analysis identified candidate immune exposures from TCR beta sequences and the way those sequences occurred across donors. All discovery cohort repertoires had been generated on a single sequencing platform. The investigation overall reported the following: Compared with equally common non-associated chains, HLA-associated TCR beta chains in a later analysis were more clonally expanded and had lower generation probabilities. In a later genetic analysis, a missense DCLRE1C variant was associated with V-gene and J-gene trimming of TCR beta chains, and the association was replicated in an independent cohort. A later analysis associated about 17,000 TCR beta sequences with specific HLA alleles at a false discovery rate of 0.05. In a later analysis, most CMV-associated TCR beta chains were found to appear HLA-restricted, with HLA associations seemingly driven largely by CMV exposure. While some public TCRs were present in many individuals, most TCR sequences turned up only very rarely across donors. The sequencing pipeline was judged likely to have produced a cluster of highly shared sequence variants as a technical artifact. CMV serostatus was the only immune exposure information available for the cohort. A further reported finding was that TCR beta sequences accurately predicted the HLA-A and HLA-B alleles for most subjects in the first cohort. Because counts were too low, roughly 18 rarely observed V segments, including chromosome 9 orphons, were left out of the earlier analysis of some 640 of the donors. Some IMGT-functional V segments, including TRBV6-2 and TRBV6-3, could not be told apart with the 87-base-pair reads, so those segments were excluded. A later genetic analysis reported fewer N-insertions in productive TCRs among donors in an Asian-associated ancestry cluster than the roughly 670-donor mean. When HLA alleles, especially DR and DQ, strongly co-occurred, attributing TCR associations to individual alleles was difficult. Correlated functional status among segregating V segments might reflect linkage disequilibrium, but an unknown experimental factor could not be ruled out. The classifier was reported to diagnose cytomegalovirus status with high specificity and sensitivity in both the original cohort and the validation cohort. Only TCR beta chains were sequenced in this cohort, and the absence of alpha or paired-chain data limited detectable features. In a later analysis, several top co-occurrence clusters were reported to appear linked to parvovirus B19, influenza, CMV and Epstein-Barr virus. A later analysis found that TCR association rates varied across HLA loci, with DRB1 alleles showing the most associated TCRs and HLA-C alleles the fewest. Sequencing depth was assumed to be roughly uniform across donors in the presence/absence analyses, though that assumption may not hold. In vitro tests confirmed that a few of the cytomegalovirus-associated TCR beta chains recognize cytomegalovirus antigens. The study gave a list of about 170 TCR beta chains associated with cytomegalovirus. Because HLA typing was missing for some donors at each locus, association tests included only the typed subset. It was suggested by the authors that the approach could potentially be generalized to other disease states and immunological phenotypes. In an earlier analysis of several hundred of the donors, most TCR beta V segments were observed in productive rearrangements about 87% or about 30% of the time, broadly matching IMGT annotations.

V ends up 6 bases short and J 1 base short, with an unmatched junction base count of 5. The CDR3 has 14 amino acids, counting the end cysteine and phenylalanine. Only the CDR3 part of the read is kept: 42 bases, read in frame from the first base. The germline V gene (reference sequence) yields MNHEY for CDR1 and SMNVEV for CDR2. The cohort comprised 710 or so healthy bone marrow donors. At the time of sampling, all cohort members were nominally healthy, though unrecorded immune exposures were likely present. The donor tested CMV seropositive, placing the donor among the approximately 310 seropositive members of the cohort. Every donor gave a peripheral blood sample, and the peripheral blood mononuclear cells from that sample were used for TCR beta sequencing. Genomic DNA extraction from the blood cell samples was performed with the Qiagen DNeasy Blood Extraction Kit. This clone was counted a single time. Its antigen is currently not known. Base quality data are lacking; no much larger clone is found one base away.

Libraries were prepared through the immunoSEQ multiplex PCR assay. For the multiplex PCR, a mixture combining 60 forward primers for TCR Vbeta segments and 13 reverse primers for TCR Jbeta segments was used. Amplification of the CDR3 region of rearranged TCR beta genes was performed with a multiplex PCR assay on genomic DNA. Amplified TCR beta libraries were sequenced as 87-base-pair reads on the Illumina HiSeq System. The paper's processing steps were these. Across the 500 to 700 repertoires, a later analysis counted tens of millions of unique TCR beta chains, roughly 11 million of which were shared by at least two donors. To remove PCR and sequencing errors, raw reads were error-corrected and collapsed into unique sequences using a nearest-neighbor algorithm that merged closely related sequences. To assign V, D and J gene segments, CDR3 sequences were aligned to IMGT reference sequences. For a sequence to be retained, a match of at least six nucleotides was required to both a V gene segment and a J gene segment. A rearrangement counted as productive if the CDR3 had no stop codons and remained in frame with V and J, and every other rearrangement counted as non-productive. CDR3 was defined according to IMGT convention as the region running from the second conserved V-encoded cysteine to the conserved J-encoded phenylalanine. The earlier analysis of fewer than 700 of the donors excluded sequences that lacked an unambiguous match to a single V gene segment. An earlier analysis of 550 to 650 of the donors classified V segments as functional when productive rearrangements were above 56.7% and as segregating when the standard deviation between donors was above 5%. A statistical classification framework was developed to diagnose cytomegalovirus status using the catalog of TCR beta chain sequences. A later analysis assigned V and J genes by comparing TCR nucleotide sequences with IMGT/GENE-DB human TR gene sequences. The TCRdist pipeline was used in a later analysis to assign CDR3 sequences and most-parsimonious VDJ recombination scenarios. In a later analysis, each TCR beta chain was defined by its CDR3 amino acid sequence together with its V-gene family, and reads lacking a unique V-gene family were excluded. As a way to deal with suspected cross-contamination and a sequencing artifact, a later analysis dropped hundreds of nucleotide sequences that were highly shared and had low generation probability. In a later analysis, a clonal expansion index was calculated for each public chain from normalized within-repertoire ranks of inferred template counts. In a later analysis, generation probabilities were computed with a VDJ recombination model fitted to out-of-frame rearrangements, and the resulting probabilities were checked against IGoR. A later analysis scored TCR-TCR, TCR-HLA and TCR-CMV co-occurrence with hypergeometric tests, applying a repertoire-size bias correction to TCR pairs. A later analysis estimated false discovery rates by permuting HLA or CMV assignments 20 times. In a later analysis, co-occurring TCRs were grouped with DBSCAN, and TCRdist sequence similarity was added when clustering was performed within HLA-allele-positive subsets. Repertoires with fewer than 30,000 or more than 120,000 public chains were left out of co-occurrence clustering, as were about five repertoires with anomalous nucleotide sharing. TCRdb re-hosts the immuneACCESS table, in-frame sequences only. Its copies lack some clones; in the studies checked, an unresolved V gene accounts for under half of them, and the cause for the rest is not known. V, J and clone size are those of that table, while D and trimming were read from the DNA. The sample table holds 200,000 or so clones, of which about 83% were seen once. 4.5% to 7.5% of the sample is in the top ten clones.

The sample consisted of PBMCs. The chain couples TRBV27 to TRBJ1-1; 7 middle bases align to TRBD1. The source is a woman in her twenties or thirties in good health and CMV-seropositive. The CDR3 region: CASSSNRGNTEAFF. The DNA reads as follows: TGTGCCAGCAGCTCGAACAGGGGGAACACTGAAGCTTTCTTT.